The T cell receptor beta chain under discussion was sequenced for a study of control samples from healthy donors and cancer patients. The CDR3 has 12 residues. Trimming removed 1 base from V and 6 bases from J, with 6 bases in between. Germline V lookup: CDR1 SGHVS, CDR2 FQNEAQ. Only in-frame clones appear in the TCRdb table, and some are missing; sequencing was by immunoSEQ multiplex PCR. Among approximately 100,000 clones listed, around 89% were seen once. This clone was counted between two and nine times. Source material: blood. The V and J genes are TRBV7-8 and TRBJ1-2; D is unclear. The sequence came from a man aged 25 to 40 in good health. In DNA, the CDR3 is TGTGCCAGCAGCTTAGTCGAGGATGGCTACACCTTC. Translated: CASSLVEDGYTF.